Following are 8 T cell receptor beta chains from one sample sequenced in a study of neurological immune-mediated disorders. MiXCR was run by TCRdb on the 5' RACE reads, yielding one entry per CDR3 protein. Among tens of thousands of distinct CDR3 sequences listed, more than 10% were seen once. The sequenced sample was PBMCs. The receptors come from a woman aged 60-75 years with HTLV-1-associated myelopathy (HAM/TSP).

This clonotype was recorded many times. At one end the junction does not follow the germline gene, possibly because of a read error. This chain uses TRBV20-1 with TRBJ1-1, with 10 positions matching TRBD1. Germline V gives CDR1 DFQATT, CDR2 SNEGSKA (reference sequence). The CDR3 has 14 amino acids. CDR3 amino acids: CSAIRDRGGTEGFF. As DNA, the CDR3 is TGCAGTGCTATCCGGGACAGGGGAGGCACTGAAGGTTTCTTT.

In this sample, this clonotype turned up many times. The chain combines TRBV20-1 with TRBJ2-7; the match to TRBD2 covers 8 bases. There are 15 residues in the CDR3. In germline, CDR1 is DFQATT, CDR2 SNEGSKA (reference sequence). Losses at the gene ends were 0 bases for V and 1 base for J; bases not matched to a gene: 5. CDR3 sequence reads: CSARDYSGSSYEQYF. CDR3 sequence (DNA): TGCAGTGCTAGAGACTACAGCGGGAGTTCCTACGAGCAGTACTTC.

The chain combines TRBV7-6 with TRBJ2-1; 8 bases line up with TRBD2. The germline V gene encodes CDR1 SGHVS and CDR2 FNYEAQ. V shed 5 bases and J 0 bases; nucleotides not matched to a gene: 3. This CDR3 has 15 residues. In DNA form, the CDR3 reads TGTGCCAGCAGCACTAGCGGAGCCTCCTACAATGAGCAGTTCTTC. Its translation is CASSTSGASYNEQFF.

In this sample, this clonotype turned up many times. The rearrangement uses TRBV20-1 and TRBJ2-7, with 8 bases identical to TRBD2. V was clipped by 2 bases and J by 4 bases; unmatched bases: 10. Germline V gene data show CDR1 as DFQATT and CDR2 as SNEGSKA (reference sequence). The CDR3 covers 15 residues. The CDR3 DNA reads as TGCAGTGCTAGACCCGCGGGCGGGGGGAGGTACGAGCAGTACTTC. It translates to CSARPAGGGRYEQYF.

This clonotype was picked up many times. This chain uses TRBV20-1 with TRBJ2-1, with D possibly matching TRBD2 (5 bases). This CDR3 spans 14 amino acids. V was shortened by 0 bases and J by 3 bases, with 9 bases between the two germline ends. Germline loops: CDR1 DFQATT, CDR2 SNEGSKA (reference sequence). The CDR3 nucleotides read TGCAGTGCTAGAGATATGAGGGTCTACAATGAGCAGTTCTTC. Its translation: CSARDMRVYNEQFF.

This clonotype was picked up a small number of times. A read error may produce the germline difference seen at one junction end. V usage is TRBV15 and J usage is TRBJ1-5; no reliable D call. CDR1 and CDR2 (germline): LNHNV, YYDKDF (reference sequence). This CDR3 comprises 13 residues. CDR3 nucleotides: TGTGCCACCAGCGGAGAGCGGGGTCAGCCCCAGCATTTT. Translated, it gives CATSGERGQPQHF.

This chain uses TRBV5-4 with TRBJ1-2; TRBD1 is a possible D gene (5 bases). CDR3 length: 16 amino acids. With 4 bases removed from V and 2 bases from J, the gap between germline ends came to 18 bases. CDR1 is SGHNT, CDR2 YYREEE, per germline (reference sequence). CDR3 protein: CASSPGGVLTNYGYTF. The CDR3 bases are TGTGCCAGCAGCCCCGGGGGGGTCCTAACCAACTATGGCTACACCTTC.

This clonotype occurred many times. This chain joins TRBV11-3 and TRBJ2-6; D may be TRBD1 or TRBD2 (5 bases each). The CDR3 has 17 amino acids. Germline CDR1 is SGHNT and CDR2 is YENEEA. Trimming pared 0 bases from V and 0 bases from J, leaving 9 bases between. CDR3 loop: CASSLDRGLSGANVLTF. The CDR3 DNA follows: TGTGCCAGCAGCTTAGACCGGGGCCTCTCTGGGGCCAACGTCCTGACTTTC. Full variable domain (rest looked up from reference TRBV11-3 and TRBJ2-6): EAGVVQSPRYKIIEKKQPVAFWCNPISGHNTLYWYLQNLGQGPELLIRYENEEAVDDSQLPKDRFSAERLKGVDSTLKIQPAELGDSAVYLCASSLDRGLSGANVLTFGAGSRLTVL.